The 31 T cell receptor beta chains below all came from one sample that was sequenced in a study of cytotoxic CD8 clonotypes in ibrutinib-treated CLL. Sequencing was performed with immunoSEQ multiplex PCR; in TCRdb, only in-frame clones are kept and a portion is missing. The sample holds 200,000 to 250,000 clones, roughly 65% seen once. The sample consisted of PBMCs, taken after 12 months of ibrutinib treatment. These receptors all stem from a human donor with chronic lymphocytic leukemia.

The J gene is TRBJ1-1, the V gene TRBV30; D is unresolved. With 2 bases removed from V and 2 bases from J, the gap between germline ends came to 6 bases. The germline V gene encodes CDR1 GTSNPN and CDR2 SVGIG (reference sequence). The CDR3 spans 12 residues. The DNA of the CDR3 is TGTGCCTGGAGTCATTATAACACTGAAGCTTTCTTT. It is translated as CAWSHYNTEAFF.

J is TRBJ2-6 and V is TRBV4-1, with 9 bases lining up with TRBD2. The CDR3 length is 19 residues. Germline loops: CDR1 MGHRA, CDR2 YSYEKL. V lost 0 bases to trimming and J lost 0 bases; unmatched junction nucleotides: 6. Here the CDR3 reads CASSQDWLAGTSGANVLTF. The CDR3, as DNA: TGCGCCAGCAGCCAAGATTGGCTAGCGGGGACCTCTGGGGCCAACGTCCTGACTTTC.

The chain is built from TRBV5-4 and TRBJ1-4, with D possibly matching TRBD1 (5 bases). The V gene's germline CDR1 is SGHNT and CDR2 YYREEE (reference sequence). The V gene lost 1 base and the J gene lost 3 bases, with 10 bases spanning the gap. This CDR3 region has 15 residues. The CDR3 reads CASSLRAGPNEKLFF. In DNA, the CDR3 is TGTGCCAGCAGCTTGAGGGCAGGGCCTAATGAAAAACTGTTTTTT.

This clone was seen a single time. The gene calls are TRBV5-6 and TRBJ2-7; D uncertain. Germline assignment: CDR1 SGHDT and CDR2 YYEEEE. This CDR3 region has 16 residues. V was shortened by 1 base and J by 3 bases, with 17 bases between the two germline ends. The CDR3 DNA is TGTGCCAGCAGCTTGCTAAGGTACGGTCCCCTCTACGAGCAGTACTTC. Amino acid sequence: CASSLLRYGPLYEQYF.

The J gene is TRBJ1-2, the V gene TRBV5-6, with D possibly TRBD1 on 5 matching bases. Germline V lookup: CDR1 SGHDT, CDR2 YYEEEE. The CDR3 is made up of 18 amino acids. V shed 0 bases and J shed 4 bases, with 22 bases lying between them. The CDR3 loop is CASSLVYIGGVRVYGYTF. Written as DNA, the CDR3 is TGTGCCAGCAGCTTGGTCTATATCGGAGGGGTCAGAGTCTATGGCTACACCTTC.

This clone appeared a few times. The rearrangement uses TRBV19 and TRBJ1-5; D unresolved. The V end was cut by 3 bases, the J end by 1 base, with 10 bases between. This CDR3 comprises 15 residues. Germline V gene lookup returns CDR1 LNHDA and CDR2 SQIVND (reference sequence). The CDR3 is CASSMEGLSNQPQHF. In nucleotides, the CDR3 is TGTGCCAGTAGTATGGAGGGATTAAGCAATCAGCCCCAGCATTTT.

In its sample, this clone was seen a few times. The CDR3 nucleotides are TGTGCTAGTGGTTTGGCCCCGAACACTGAAGCTTTCTTT. Its translation is CASGLAPNTEAFF. The J gene is TRBJ1-1, the V gene TRBV12-5; D ambiguous. Germline CDR1 reads LGHNT; CDR2 reads FRNRAP. Trimming pared 1 base from V and 1 base from J, leaving 4 bases between. CDR3 length equals 13 residues.

The J gene is TRBJ1-4, the V gene TRBV19; possible D gene TRBD1, 6 bases. The germline V gene encodes CDR1 LNHDA and CDR2 SQIVND (reference sequence). Trimming removed 3 bases from V and 0 bases from J, with 17 bases in between. The CDR3 has 18 residues. CDR3 nucleotide sequence: TGTGCCAGTAGTATCCCGCTGGGGGCAAGTGCAACTAATGAAAAACTGTTTTTT. Protein: CASSIPLGASATNEKLFF.

The J gene is TRBJ2-1, the V gene TRBV6-6; D not resolved. V was pared by 10 bases and J by 4 bases, with 14 bases between. This CDR3 contains 13 residues. The germline V gene has CDR1 MNHNY and CDR2 SVGAGI (reference sequence). The CDR3 coding sequence is TGTGCCACCTATGAACCTTGGTACAATGAGCAGTTCTTC. Protein sequence: CATYEPWYNEQFF.

This chain uses TRBV5-1 with TRBJ2-5; D is ambiguous. Between the trimmed V and J ends, which lost 0 bases and 1 base, there was a span of 1 base. Germline-derived CDR1 and CDR2 are SGHRS and YFSETQ. The CDR3 loop spans 12 amino acids. CDR3 nucleotide sequence: TGCGCCAGCAGCTTGGGCCAAGAGACCCAGTACTTC. It is translated as CASSLGQETQYF.

The chain is built from TRBV7-9 and TRBJ1-1; D gene ambiguous. Germline lookup yields CDR1 SEHNR and CDR2 FQNEAQ (reference sequence). Between the trimmed V and J ends, which lost 6 bases and 0 bases, there was a span of 8 bases. CDR3 size: 13 residues. The CDR3 reads CASSPDLNTEAFF. DNA of the CDR3: TGTGCCAGCAGTCCGGATTTGAACACTGAAGCTTTCTTT.

This chain connects TRBV27 to TRBJ1-2; D is possibly TRBD1 (5 bases). Germline V gene lookup returns CDR1 MNHEY and CDR2 SMNVEV (reference sequence). The V gene lost 6 bases and the J gene lost 8 bases, with 16 bases spanning the gap. The CDR3 spans 13 residues. CDR3 nucleotides: TGTGCCAGCAGCCCTAGGACAACTCAAGGCTACACCTTC. Protein product: CASSPRTTQGYTF.

V gene TRBV5-6 combines with J gene TRBJ1-5; D is unresolved. V dropped 0 bases and J dropped 7 bases, with 11 bases sitting between them. CDR1 is SGHDT and CDR2 is YYEEEE in the germline V gene. This CDR3 contains 14 residues. The CDR3 bases are TGTGCCAGCAGCTTGGCCCCGGAGAGACAGCCCCAGCATTTT. It is translated as CASSLAPERQPQHF.

This clone was observed a handful of times. This sample includes further DNA sequences coding for the same CDR3. The chain carries TRBV5-1 and TRBJ1-4; TRBD1 matches 7 bases. V lost 4 bases and J lost 7; bases outside the gene matches: 4. Germline CDR1 reads SGHRS; CDR2 reads YFSETQ. The CDR3 extends over 13 amino acids. The CDR3 nucleotides read TGCGCCAGCAGCCCGGGGACAGTTGAAAAACTGTTTTTT. Its translation is CASSPGTVEKLFF.

This clone is a singleton in its sample. The chain links TRBV10-3 to TRBJ2-7, with 9 bases aligning to TRBD1. V lost 2 bases to trimming and J lost 0 bases; unmatched junction nucleotides: 2. Germline CDR1 ENHRY, CDR2 SYGVKD. The CDR3 contains 15 residues. This chain's CDR3 is CAISEGTGLSYEQYF. CDR3 coding DNA: TGTGCCATCAGTGAGGGGACAGGGCTCTCCTACGAGCAGTACTTC.

The rearrangement joins TRBV5-1 to TRBJ1-1, with D uncertain. This CDR3 has 13 amino acids. The germline V and J ends were trimmed by 2 bases and 0 bases, with 5 bases remaining between them. The germline V gene encodes CDR1 SGHRS and CDR2 YFSETQ. CDR3 sequence: CASSLGVNTEAFF. The CDR3 bases are TGCGCCAGCAGCTTAGGAGTGAACACTGAAGCTTTCTTT.

There are a few counts of this clone. The gene calls are TRBV25-1 and TRBJ2-7; D possibly uses TRBD1 or TRBD2 (6 bases each). V lost 3 bases and J 3 bases, leaving 21 bases between the germline ends. CDR1 and CDR2 from the germline V gene are MGHDK and SYGVNS. The CDR3 length is 17 residues. The CDR3, as DNA: TGTGCCAGCAGTGAGAAGAGGGGGGCAGTAACAATCTACGAGCAGTACTTC. Translated, it gives CASSEKRGAVTIYEQYF.

This clone has a single count. The chain has TRBV27 and TRBJ1-3; D remains ambiguous. The CDR3 extends over 15 amino acids. Trimming cost V 5 bases and J 0 bases, with 11 bases left between them. Germline CDR1 is MNHEY and CDR2 is SMNVEV (reference sequence). CDR3 protein: CASSVDGHSGNTIYF. The CDR3 coding sequence is TGTGCCAGCAGTGTAGACGGCCACTCTGGAAACACCATATATTTT.

J is TRBJ2-7 and V is TRBV5-1; TRBD1 matches 7 bases. The V gene end was trimmed by 4 bases and the J gene end by 2 bases; junction bases not matched to a gene: 6. The CDR3 consists of 14 residues. Germline V gives CDR1 SGHRS, CDR2 YFSETQ. CDR3 in DNA: TGCGCCAGCAGCGCCTCGGACAGGCCCTACGAGCAGTACTTC. Translating it yields CASSASDRPYEQYF.

This clone was counted once. The rearrangement uses TRBV7-2 and TRBJ2-7; D is unresolved. CDR3 length equals 13 residues. Trimming shortened V by 4 bases and J by 6 bases, and 13 bases separated the two germline ends. Germline values: CDR1 SGHTA, CDR2 FQGNSA. CDR3 coding DNA: TGTGCCAGCAGCTCCCCGTTGCCCCGCGAGCAGTACTTC. Encoded protein: CASSSPLPREQYF.

V and J are TRBV29-1 and TRBJ2-1, with D possibly matching TRBD2 (5 bases). The germline gives CDR1 SQVTM, CDR2 ANQGSEA. V was cut by 7 bases and J by 15 bases, with 16 bases left in between. CDR3 length: 10 residues. CDR3 DNA: TGCAGCGGGGATACGGGGTCCAGGTTCTTC. Protein sequence: CSGDTGSRFF.

The chain joins TRBV5-1 to TRBJ2-1, with TRBD2 matching over 10 bases. The CDR3 is 14 residues long. Germline V CDR1 and CDR2: SGHRS, YFSETQ. Trimming took 4 bases from V and 7 from J; bases not matched to a gene: 5. The CDR3 region has the DNA TGCGCCAGCAGCCAACTAGCGGGGCCTAATGAGCAGTTCTTC. It codes for CASSQLAGPNEQFF.

This chain joins TRBV5-6 and TRBJ2-7; D ambiguous. V was trimmed by 4 bases and J by 4 bases, leaving 9 bases between them. CDR1 SGHDT and CDR2 YYEEEE come from the germline V gene. This CDR3 has 12 amino acids. CDR3 DNA sequence: TGTGCCAGCAGCCTAGACCAATACGAGCAGTACTTC. Translating it yields CASSLDQYEQYF.

The chain uses TRBV19 and TRBJ2-1; the match to TRBD2 covers 12 bases. J lost 3 bases, V lost 8 bases, and 5 bases had no gene match. Looked up from germline, CDR1 is LNHDA and CDR2 is SQIVND (reference sequence). The CDR3 contains 15 residues. In nucleotides, the CDR3 is TGTGCCAGTGCTAGCGGGGGGGCCTTCTACAATGAGCAGTTCTTC. Translation gives CASASGGAFYNEQFF.

The chain recombines TRBV7-3 with TRBJ1-1; perhaps TRBD1 as D (5 bases). Trimming removed 1 base from V and 10 bases from J, with 19 bases in between. This CDR3 is 15 amino acids long. Germline V gene sequence: CDR1 SGHTA, CDR2 FQGTGA. CDR3 residues: CASSLSGEPRRGAFF. The CDR3 coding sequence is TGTGCCAGCAGCTTAAGTGGGGAGCCCCGTAGGGGAGCTTTCTTT.

The chain uses TRBV11-1 and TRBJ2-1; D remains ambiguous. This CDR3 spans 15 amino acids. V lost 5 bases, J lost 7 bases, and 18 bases lay in between. CDR1 and CDR2 (germline): SGHAT, FQDESV (reference sequence). The CDR3 loop is CASSPHVGIGNEQFF. CDR3 coding DNA: TGTGCCAGCAGCCCACACGTAGGTATCGGGAATGAGCAGTTCTTC. The complete variable domain, with remaining parts taken from reference TRBV11-1 and TRBJ2-1, reads EAEVAQSPRYKITEKSQAVAFWCDPISGHATLYWYRQILGQGPELLVQFQDESVVDDSQLPKDRFSAERLKGVDSTLKIQPAELGDSAMYLCASSPHVGIGNEQFFGPGTRLTVL.

The sample holds a few counts of this clone. CDR3 coding DNA: TGTGCCAGCACCATGGCTTTAGCTAACTATGGCTACACCTTC. Translating gives CASTMALANYGYTF. The chain carries TRBV5-4 and TRBJ1-2; no clear D gene. V lost 6 bases and J lost 0, with 12 bases in between. Germline V gives CDR1 SGHNT, CDR2 YYREEE (reference sequence). This CDR3 has 14 amino acids.

V usage is TRBV27 and J usage is TRBJ2-5, with D hard to call. V was shortened by 3 bases and J by 9 bases, with 14 bases between the two germline ends. Germline values: CDR1 MNHEY, CDR2 SMNVEV (reference sequence). This CDR3 is built from 13 residues. The CDR3 region is CASSLGSLGSQYF. The CDR3 DNA follows: TGTGCCAGCAGTTTGGGCAGTTTGGGTTCCCAGTACTTC.

The chain uses TRBV30 and TRBJ1-5; TRBD1 aligns across 8 bases. Germline CDR1 reads GTSNPN; CDR2 reads SVGIG (reference sequence). V shed 5 bases and J 1 base; nucleotides not matched to a gene: 4. CDR3 size: 14 residues. The CDR3 DNA follows: TGTGCCTGGGGACAGGGAGGCAGCAATCAGCCCCAGCATTTT. It yields the protein CAWGQGGSNQPQHF.

This rearrangement joins TRBV5-1 to TRBJ1-4; unclear D gene. The length of the CDR3 is 15 residues. The germline CDR1 and CDR2 sequences are SGHRS and YFSETQ. Trimming took off 5 bases at V and 0 bases at J, with 11 bases between the two ends. The CDR3 sequence: CASSPGGSTNEKLFF. DNA of the CDR3: TGCGCCAGCAGTCCAGGAGGTTCAACTAATGAAAAACTGTTTTTT.

The V call is TRBV18, the J call TRBJ2-5; weak D call: TRBD1 (6 bases). The CDR3 extends over 13 amino acids. Germline loops: CDR1 KGHSH, CDR2 LQKENI. The V and J ends lost 5 bases and 4 bases respectively, with 11 bases between them. The CDR3 protein is CASSVGRGETQYF. CDR3 nucleotides: TGTGCCAGCTCAGTGGGCAGGGGAGAGACCCAGTACTTC.